The present TCR beta chain was sequenced within a study of T cells in Graves' hyperthyroidism and ophthalmopathy. Study results and caveats: Also found in blood were most expanded thyroid clonotypes above 0.001.

Ten or more counts support this clonotype. No antigen is known for it. Trimming pared 5 bases from V and 3 bases from J, leaving 11 bases between. The CDR3 length is 14 residues. CDR1 and CDR2 (germline): MNHEY, SMNVEV (reference sequence). What was amplified from RNA transcripts were TCR beta CDR3 regions. The HTBI primer set served for first-round RT-PCR of the TCR CDR3. Via MiXCR, TCRdb re-called the multiplex PCR reads, giving one row per CDR3 protein. The repertoire holds 280,000 or so distinct CDR3 sequences, about 25% seen once, with 25% to 30% in the top ten. The chain carries TRBV27 and TRBJ1-5; maybe TRBD1 (5 bases). The clonotype was recovered from a man in his forties with Graves' hyperthyroidism that later progressed to Graves' ophthalmopathy. Sequenced sample: blood. CDR3: CASSRGAINQPQHF. The CDR3 nucleotides are TGTGCCAGCAGTCGGGGCGCGATCAATCAGCCCCAGCATTTT.